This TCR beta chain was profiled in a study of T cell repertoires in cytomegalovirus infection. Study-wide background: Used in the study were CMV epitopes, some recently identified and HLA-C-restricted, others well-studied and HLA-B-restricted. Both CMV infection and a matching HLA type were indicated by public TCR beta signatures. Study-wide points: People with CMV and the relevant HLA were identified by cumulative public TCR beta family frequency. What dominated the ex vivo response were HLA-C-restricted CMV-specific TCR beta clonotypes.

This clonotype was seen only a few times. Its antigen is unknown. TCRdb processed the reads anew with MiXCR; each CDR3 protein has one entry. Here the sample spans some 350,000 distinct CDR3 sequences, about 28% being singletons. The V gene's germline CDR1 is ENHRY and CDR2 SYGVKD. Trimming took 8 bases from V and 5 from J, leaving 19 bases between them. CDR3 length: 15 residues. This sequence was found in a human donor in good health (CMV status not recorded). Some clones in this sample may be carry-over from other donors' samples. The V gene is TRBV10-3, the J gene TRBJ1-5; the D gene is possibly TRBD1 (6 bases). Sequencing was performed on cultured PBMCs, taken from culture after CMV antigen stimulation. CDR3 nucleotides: TGTGCCATCCCTGAGGGGGAACCCAACCATCAGCCCCAGCATTTT. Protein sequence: CAIPEGEPNHQPQHF.